A single sample is the source of the 4 T cell receptor beta chains below, sequenced in a study of cytomegalovirus exposure and HLA in healthy donors. PCR amplification relied on 60 Vbeta primers (plus 13 Jbeta primers). Some clones are missing from TCRdb's copy, which holds only in-frame ones; the method was immunoSEQ multiplex PCR. This sample has under 110,000 clones, with 75% found just once. Sample: PBMCs. The receptors were sampled from a man in his forties in good health and CMV-seronegative.

The chain joins TRBV13 to TRBJ2-2; 7 bases align to TRBD1. With 4 bases clipped from V and 3 bases from J, the junction kept 5 bases outside the gene matches. The CDR3 covers 15 residues. CDR1 PRHDT and CDR2 FYEKMQ come from the germline V gene (reference sequence). CDR3 sequence (DNA): TGTGCCAGCAGCTCGAGGGGGCGCGACACCGGGGAGCTGTTTTTT. This gives the protein CASSSRGRDTGELFF.

The chain recombines TRBV25-1 with TRBJ2-3, with a tentative D call TRBD2 (5 bases). The ends were cut back, 0 bases at V and 3 bases at J, with 13 bases in the middle. The CDR3 has 16 residues. Germline V lookup: CDR1 MGHDK, CDR2 SYGVNS. CDR3 sequence: CASSEYRGITTDTQYF. In nucleotides, the CDR3 is TGTGCCAGCAGTGAATATAGAGGGATTACTACAGATACGCAGTATTTT. The complete variable domain, with remaining parts taken from reference TRBV25-1 and TRBJ2-3, reads EADIYQTPRYLVIGTGKKITLECSQTMGHDKMYWYQQDPGMELHLIHYSYGVNSTEKGDLSSESTVSRIRTEHFPLTLESARPSHTSQYLCASSEYRGITTDTQYFGPGTRLTVL.

The V gene is TRBV6-4, the J gene TRBJ2-1, with D possibly TRBD2 on 6 matching bases. The CDR3 extends over 15 amino acids. CDR1 and CDR2 from the germline V gene are MRHNA and SNTAGT. V lost 4 bases to trimming and J lost 0 bases, with 10 bases between them. This CDR3 reads CASSVVTSSYNEQFF. The CDR3, as DNA: TGTGCCAGCAGTGTGGTGACTAGCTCCTACAATGAGCAGTTCTTC.

J is TRBJ2-5 and V is TRBV2, with 12 nucleotides matching TRBD2. The germline gives CDR1 SNHLY, CDR2 FYNNEI. The junction had 7 bases not matched to a gene; V was cut back by 0 bases and J by 5 bases. The CDR3 has 17 residues. The CDR3 loop is CASSEALAGGIGETQYF. The CDR3 nucleotides read TGTGCCAGCAGTGAAGCTCTAGCGGGGGGGATCGGGGAGACCCAGTACTTC.